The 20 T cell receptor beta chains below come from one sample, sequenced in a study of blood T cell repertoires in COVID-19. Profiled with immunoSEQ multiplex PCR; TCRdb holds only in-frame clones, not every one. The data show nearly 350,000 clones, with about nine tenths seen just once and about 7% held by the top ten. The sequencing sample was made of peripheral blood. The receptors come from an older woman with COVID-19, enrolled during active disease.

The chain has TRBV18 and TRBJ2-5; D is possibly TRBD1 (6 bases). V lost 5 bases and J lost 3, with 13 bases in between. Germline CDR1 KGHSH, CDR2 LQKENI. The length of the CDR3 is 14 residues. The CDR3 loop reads CASSERDTEETQYF. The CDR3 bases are TGTGCCAGCTCAGAACGGGACACCGAAGAGACCCAGTACTTC.

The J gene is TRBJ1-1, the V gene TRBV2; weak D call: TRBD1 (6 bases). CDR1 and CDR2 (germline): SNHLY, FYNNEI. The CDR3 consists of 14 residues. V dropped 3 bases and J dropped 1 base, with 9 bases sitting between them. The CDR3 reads CASSDGQSNTEAFF. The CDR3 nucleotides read TGTGCCAGCAGTGACGGACAGTCGAACACTGAAGCTTTCTTT. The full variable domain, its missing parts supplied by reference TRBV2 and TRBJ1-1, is EPEVTQTPSHQVTQMGQEVILRCVPISNHLYFYWYRQILGQKVEFLVSFYNNEISEKSEIFDDQFSVERPDGSNFTLKIRSTKLEDSAMYFCASSDGQSNTEAFFGQGTRLTVV.

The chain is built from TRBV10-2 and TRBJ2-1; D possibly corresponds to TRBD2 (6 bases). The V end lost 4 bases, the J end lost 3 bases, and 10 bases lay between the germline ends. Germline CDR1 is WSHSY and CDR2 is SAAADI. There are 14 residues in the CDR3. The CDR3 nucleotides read TGCGCCAGCAGTGGGACTACCCACTACAATGAGCAGTTCTTC. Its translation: CASSGTTHYNEQFF.

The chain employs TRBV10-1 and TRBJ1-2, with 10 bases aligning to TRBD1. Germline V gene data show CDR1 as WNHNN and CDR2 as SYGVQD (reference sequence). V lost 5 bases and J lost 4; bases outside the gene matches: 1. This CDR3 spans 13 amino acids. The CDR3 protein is CASSRTGGYGYTF. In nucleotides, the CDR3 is TGCGCCAGCAGTAGGACAGGGGGCTATGGCTACACCTTC.

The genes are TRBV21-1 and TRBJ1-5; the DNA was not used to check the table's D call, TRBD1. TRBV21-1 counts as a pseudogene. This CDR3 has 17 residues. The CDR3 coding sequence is TGTGCCAGCAGCAAATTGGGGCCGGAATATAGCAATCAGCCCCAGCATTTT. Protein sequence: CASSKLGPEYSNQPQHF.

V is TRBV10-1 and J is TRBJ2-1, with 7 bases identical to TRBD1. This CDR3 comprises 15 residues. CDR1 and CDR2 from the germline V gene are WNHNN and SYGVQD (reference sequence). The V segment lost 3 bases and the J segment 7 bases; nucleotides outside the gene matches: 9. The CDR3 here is CASSELQGIGNEQFF. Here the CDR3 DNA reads TGCGCCAGCAGTGAATTACAGGGGATCGGGAATGAGCAGTTCTTC.

CDR3 residues: CAIKGGDSNQPQHF. The CDR3 bases are TGTGCCATCAAGGGGGGGGATAGCAATCAGCCCCAGCATTTT. The rearrangement joins TRBV2 to TRBJ1-5; possible D gene TRBD1, 6 bases. V was clipped by 10 bases and J by 0 bases, with 13 bases between them. The CDR3 is made up of 14 amino acids. CDR1 is SNHLY, CDR2 FYNNEI, per germline.

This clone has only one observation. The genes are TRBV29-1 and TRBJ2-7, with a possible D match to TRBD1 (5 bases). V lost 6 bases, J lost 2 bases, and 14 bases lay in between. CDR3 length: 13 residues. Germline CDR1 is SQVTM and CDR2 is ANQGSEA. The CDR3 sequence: CSVRTPDAYEQYF. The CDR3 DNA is TGCAGCGTCCGGACACCGGACGCCTACGAGCAGTACTTC.

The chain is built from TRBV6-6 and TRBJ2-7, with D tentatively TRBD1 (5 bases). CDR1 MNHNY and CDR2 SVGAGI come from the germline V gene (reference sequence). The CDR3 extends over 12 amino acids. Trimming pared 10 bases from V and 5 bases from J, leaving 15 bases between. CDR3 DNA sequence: TGTGCCATGGGCAGGGCAGGACACGAGCAGTACTTC. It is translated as CAMGRAGHEQYF.

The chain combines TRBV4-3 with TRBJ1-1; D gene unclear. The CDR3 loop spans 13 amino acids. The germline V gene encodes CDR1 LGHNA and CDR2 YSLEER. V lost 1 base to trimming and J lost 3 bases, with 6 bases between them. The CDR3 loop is CASSQVVYTEAFF. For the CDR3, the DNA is TGCGCCAGCAGCCAAGTAGTTTACACTGAAGCTTTCTTT.

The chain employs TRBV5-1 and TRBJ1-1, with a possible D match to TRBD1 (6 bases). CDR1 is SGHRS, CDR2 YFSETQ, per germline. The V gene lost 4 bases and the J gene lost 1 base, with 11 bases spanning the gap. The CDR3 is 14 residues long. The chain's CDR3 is CASSPWTENTEAFF. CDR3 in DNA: TGCGCCAGCAGCCCCTGGACAGAGAACACTGAAGCTTTCTTT.

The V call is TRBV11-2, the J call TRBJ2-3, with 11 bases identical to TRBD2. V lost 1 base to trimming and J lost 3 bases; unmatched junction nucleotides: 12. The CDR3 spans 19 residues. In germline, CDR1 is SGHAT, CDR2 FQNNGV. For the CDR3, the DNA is TGTGCCAGCAGCTTAGCACCCACTTCTAGCGGGGGGTTTACAGATACGCAGTATTTT. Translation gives CASSLAPTSSGGFTDTQYF.

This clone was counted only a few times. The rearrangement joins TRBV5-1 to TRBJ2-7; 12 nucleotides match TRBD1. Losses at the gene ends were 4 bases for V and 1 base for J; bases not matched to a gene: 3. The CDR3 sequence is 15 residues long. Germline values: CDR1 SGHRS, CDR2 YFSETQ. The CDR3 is CASSGTGGKSYEQYF. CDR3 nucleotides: TGCGCCAGCAGCGGGACAGGGGGCAAATCCTACGAGCAGTACTTC.

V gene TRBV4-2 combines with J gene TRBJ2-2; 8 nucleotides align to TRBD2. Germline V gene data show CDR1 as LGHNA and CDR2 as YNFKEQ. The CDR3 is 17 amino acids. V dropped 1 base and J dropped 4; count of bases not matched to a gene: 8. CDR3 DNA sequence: TGTGCCAGCAGCCAAGGAGGGGCACGGGGGGGCACCGGGGAGCTGTTTTTT. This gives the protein CASSQGGARGGTGELFF.

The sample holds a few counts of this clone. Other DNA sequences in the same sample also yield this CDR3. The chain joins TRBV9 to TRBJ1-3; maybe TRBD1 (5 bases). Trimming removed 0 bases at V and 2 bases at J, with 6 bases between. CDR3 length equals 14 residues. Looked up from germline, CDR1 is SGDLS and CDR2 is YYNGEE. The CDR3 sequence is CASSVEGAGNTIYF. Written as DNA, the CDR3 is TGTGCCAGCAGCGTAGAAGGGGCTGGAAACACCATATATTTT.

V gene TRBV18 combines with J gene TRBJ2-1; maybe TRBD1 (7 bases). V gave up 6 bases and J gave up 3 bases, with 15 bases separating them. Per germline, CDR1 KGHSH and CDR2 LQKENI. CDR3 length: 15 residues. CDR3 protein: CASSRGGGDYNEQFF. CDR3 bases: TGTGCCAGCTCCCGAGGAGGGGGCGACTACAATGAGCAGTTCTTC.

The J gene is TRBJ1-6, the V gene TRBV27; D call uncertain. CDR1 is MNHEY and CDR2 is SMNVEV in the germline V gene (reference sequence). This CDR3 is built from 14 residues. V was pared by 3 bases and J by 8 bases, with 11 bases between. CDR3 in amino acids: CASSFEKIDSPLHF. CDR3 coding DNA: TGTGCCAGCAGTTTTGAGAAAATTGATTCACCCCTCCACTTT.

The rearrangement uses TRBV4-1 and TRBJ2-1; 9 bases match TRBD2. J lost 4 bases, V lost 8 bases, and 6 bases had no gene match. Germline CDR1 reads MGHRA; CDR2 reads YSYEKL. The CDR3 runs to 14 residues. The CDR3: CASALTSGYNEQFF. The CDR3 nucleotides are TGCGCCAGCGCTTTGACTAGCGGATACAATGAGCAGTTCTTC.

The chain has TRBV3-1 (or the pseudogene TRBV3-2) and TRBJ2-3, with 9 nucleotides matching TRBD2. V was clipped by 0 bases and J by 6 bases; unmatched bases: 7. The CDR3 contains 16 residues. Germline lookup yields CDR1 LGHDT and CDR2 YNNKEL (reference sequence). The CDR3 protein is CASSQDLVAGVDTQYF. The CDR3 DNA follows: TGTGCCAGCAGCCAAGATTTAGTAGCGGGGGTGGATACGCAGTATTTT.

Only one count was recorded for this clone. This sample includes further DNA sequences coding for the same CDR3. The CDR3 DNA reads TGTGCCAGTAGTTCGGGACAGGGTAACACTGAAGCTTTCTTT. This gives the protein CASSSGQGNTEAFF. This chain joins TRBV19 and TRBJ1-1, with 9 bases aligning to TRBD1. After removal of 5 bases from V and 2 bases from J, the junction contained 3 bases not matched to a gene. CDR1 is LNHDA and CDR2 is SQIVND in the germline V gene (reference sequence). This CDR3 is built from 14 residues.